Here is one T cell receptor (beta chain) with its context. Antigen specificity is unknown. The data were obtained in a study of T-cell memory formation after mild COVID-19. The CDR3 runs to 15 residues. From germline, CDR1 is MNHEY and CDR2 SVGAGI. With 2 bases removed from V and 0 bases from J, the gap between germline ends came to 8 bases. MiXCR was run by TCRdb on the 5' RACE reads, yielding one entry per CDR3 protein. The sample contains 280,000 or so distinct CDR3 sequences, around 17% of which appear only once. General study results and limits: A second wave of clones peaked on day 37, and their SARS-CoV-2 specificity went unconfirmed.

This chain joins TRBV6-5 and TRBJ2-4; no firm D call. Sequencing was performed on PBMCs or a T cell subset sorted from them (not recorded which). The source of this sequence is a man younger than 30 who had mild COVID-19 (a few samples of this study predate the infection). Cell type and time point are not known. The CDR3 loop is CASSYRPLAKNIQYF. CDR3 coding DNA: TGTGCCAGCAGTTACCGACCACTAGCCAAAAACATTCAGTACTTC.